This T cell receptor beta chain was recovered during a study of CD8 T cells in ankylosing spondylitis. This clonotype was observed many times. Its specificity is not known. TCRdb re-called the 5' RACE reads with MiXCR, one entry per CDR3 protein. Altogether about 90,000 distinct CDR3 sequences are present, approximately 9.6% being singletons, with the ten largest covering over 25%. The study, taken as a whole, reports: Characteristic, it appeared, of ankylosing spondylitis blood was a TCR beta motif of eight highly homologous variants. Some motif variants were previously reported in reactive arthritis synovial fluid and blood.

The CDR3 sequence is 14 residues long. Germline V gene lookup returns CDR1 SEHNR and CDR2 FQNEAQ (reference sequence). V lost 10 bases to trimming and J lost 7 bases; unmatched junction nucleotides: 10. The sequencing sample was made of blood, either unsorted or a sorted T cell fraction (not recorded which). The sequence came from a male donor with ankylosing spondylitis. The chain has TRBV7-9 and TRBJ2-7; TRBD2 agrees at 13 bases. The CDR3 nucleotides are TGTGCCATCCACGGACTAGCGGGAGATAGTGAGCAGTACTTC. It codes for CAIHGLAGDSEQYF.